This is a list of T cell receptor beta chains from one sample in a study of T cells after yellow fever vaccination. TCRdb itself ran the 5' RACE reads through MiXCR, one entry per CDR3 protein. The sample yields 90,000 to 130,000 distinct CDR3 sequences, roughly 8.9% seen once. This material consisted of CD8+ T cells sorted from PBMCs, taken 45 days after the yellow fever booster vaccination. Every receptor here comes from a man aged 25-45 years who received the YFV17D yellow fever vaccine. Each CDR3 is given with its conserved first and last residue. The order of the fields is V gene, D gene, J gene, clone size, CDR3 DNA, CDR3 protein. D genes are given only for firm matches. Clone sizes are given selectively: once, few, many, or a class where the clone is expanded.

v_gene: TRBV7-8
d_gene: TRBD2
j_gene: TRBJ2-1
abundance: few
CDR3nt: TGTGCCAGCAGCTATGGGGGAGGGGTGAATGAGCAGTTCTTC
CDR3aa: CASSYGGGVNEQFF

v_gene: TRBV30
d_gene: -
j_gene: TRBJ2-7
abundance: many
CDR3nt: TGTGCCTGGACGGATGCCTACGAGCAGTACTTC
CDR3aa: CAWTDAYEQYF

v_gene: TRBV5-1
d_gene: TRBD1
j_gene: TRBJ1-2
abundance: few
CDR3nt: TGCGCCAGCAGCTTGCAGACAGGGTATGGCTACACCTTC
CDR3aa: CASSLQTGYGYTF

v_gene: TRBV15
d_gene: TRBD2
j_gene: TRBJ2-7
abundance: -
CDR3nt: TGTGCCACCAGCAGGGGACTAGCCCCGGCAGCTGGCGAGCAGTACTTC
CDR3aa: CATSRGLAPAAGEQYF

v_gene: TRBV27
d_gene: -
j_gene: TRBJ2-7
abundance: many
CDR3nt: TGTGCCAGCAGTTTTGGGGGGCGGACCTACGAGCAGTACTTC
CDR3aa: CASSFGGRTYEQYF

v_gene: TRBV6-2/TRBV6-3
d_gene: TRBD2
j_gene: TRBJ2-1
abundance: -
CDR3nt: TGTGCCAGCAGTATAGGACTAGTGGTACATGAGCAGTTCTTC
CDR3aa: CASSIGLVVHEQFF

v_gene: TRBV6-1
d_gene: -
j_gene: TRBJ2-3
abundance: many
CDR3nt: TGTGCCAGCAGTGCCTCGGTTTCGTTGTTGGATACGCAGTATTTT
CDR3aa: CASSASVSLLDTQYF

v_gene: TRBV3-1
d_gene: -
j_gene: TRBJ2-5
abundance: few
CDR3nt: TGTGCCAGCAGCCAAGATGTCCAGGGTCAGGGAGTGACCCAGTACTTC
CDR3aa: CASSQDVQGQGVTQYF

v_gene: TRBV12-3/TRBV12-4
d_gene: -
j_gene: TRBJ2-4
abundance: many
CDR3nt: TGTGCCAGCGCGATCGGGGGAGACGGAAACATTCAGTACTTC
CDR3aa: CASAIGGDGNIQYF

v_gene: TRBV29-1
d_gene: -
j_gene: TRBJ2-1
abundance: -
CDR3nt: TGCAGCGTTGAGGAGTGGTGGGAGGGGGACTCCTACAATGAGCAGTTCTTC
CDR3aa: CSVEEWWEGDSYNEQFF

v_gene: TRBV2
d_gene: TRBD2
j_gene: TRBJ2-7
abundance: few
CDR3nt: TGTGCCAGCAGTTTAGCGGGAGGGTCCCACGAGCAGTACTTC
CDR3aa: CASSLAGGSHEQYF

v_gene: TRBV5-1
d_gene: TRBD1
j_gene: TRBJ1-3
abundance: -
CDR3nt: TGCGCCAGCAGCATCTCGGGACAGGCCTCTGGAAACACCATATATTTT
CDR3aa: CASSISGQASGNTIYF

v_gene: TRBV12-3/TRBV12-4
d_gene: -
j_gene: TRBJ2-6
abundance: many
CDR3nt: TGTGCCAGCAGTTCGACAGGCTCTGGGGCCAACGTCCTGACTTTC
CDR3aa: CASSSTGSGANVLTF

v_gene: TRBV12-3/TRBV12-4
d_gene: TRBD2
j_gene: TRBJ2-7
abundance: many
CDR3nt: TGTGCCAGCAGTCCCTACGGGACTAGCGGGGCCTACGAGCAGTACTTC
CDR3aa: CASSPYGTSGAYEQYF

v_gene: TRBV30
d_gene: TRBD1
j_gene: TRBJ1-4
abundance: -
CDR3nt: TGTGCCTGGAGCCCAGGGTACAGGGGCGGCGAAAAACTGTTTTTT
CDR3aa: CAWSPGYRGGEKLFF

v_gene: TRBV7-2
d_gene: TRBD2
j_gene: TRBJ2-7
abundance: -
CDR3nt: TGTGCCAGCAGTTCCTCCGGGACTAGCGGGAGCGAGCAGTACTTC
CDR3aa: CASSSSGTSGSEQYF

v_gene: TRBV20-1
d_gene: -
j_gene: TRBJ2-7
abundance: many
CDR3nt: TGCAGTGCTAGAGACCACAGGTATTACGAGCAGTACTTC
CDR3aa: CSARDHRYYEQYF

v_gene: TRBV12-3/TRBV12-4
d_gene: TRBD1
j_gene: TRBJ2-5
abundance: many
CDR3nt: TGTGCCAGCAGTCGAGGACAGGGCCGAGAAGAGACCCAGTACTTC
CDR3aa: CASSRGQGREETQYF

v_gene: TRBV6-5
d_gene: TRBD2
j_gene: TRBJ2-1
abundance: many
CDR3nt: TGTGCCAGCAGTTACGGGCTAGCGGGGACCAATGAGCAGTTCTTC
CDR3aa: CASSYGLAGTNEQFF

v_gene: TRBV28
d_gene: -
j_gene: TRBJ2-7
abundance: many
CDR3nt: TGTGCCAGCAGTCAGGACGGAGGGACTCCTATACTACGAGAGCAGTACTTC
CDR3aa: CASSQDGGTPILREQYF

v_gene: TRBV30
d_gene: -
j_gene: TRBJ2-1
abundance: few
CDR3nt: TGTGCCTGGAGTCCCCCTCCGAGCGGCTACAATGAGCAGTTCTTC
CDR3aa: CAWSPPPSGYNEQFF

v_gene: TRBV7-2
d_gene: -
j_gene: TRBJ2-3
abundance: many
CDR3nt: TGTGCCAGCAGCGAGGACAACACAGATACGCAGTATTTT
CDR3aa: CASSEDNTDTQYF

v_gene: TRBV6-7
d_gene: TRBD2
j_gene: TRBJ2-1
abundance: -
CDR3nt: TGTGCCAGCAGTTACCATGGGACTAGCGATTACAATGAGCAGTTCTTC
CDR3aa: CASSYHGTSDYNEQFF

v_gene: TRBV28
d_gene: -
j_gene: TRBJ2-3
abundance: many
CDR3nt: TGTGCCAGCAGTTTAACGGCCTCGGGCACAGATACGCAGTATTTT
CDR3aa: CASSLTASGTDTQYF

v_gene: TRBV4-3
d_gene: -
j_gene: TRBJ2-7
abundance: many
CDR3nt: TGCGCCAGCAGCCATTCCGACAGCTACGAGCAGTACTTC
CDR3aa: CASSHSDSYEQYF

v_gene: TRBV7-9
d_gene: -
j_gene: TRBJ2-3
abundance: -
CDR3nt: TGTGCCAGCAGCTTAGTGGGGGGTGACCAAACAGATACGCAGTATTTT
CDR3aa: CASSLVGGDQTDTQYF

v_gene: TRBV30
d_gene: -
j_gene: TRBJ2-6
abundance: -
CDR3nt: TGTGCCTGGAGTGTACCTGGGGCCAACGTCCTGACTTTC
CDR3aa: CAWSVPGANVLTF

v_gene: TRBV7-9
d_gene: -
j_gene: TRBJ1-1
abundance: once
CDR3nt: TGTGCCAGCAGCTTGGGAATGCCTGAAGCTTTCTTT
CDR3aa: CASSLGMPEAFF

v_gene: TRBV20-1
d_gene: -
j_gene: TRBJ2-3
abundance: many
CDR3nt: TGCAGTGCTAGACTTACCGGCTACCATAGCGGAGCAGATACGCAGTATTTT
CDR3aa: CSARLTGYHSGADTQYF

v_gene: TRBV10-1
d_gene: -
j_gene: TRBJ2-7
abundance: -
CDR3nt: TGCGCCAGCAGTGAGGAGGGCCTCGCTGACGAGCAGTACTTC
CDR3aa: CASSEEGLADEQYF

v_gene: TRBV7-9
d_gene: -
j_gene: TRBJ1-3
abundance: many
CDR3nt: TGTGCCAGCAGGGCGGATTCTGGAAACACCATATATTTT
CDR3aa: CASRADSGNTIYF

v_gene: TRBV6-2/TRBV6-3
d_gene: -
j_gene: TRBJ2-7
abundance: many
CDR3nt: TGTGCCAGCGAGGCGGCGGCCTCCTACGAGCAGTACTTC
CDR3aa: CASEAAASYEQYF

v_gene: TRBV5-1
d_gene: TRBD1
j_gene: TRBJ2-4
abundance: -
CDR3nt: TGCGCCAGCAGCTCAGGACAGGGGATTAACATTCAGTACTTC
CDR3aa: CASSSGQGINIQYF

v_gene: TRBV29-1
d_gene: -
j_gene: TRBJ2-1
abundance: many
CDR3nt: TGCAGCGTTGAAGATATGGAGGTGGAGCAGTTCTTC
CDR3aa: CSVEDMEVEQFF

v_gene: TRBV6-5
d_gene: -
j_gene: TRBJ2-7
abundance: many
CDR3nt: TGTGCCAGCAGTTACTTAGGACAGAGCTCCTACGAGCAGTACTTC
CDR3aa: CASSYLGQSSYEQYF

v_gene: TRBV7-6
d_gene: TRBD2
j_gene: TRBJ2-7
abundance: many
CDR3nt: TGTGCCAGCAGCTTAAGCGGGAGGAACGAGCAGTACTTC
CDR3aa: CASSLSGRNEQYF

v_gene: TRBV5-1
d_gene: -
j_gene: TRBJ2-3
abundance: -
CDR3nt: TGCGCCAGCAGCCCCCCCCGTGCGGGCCTGGTCCCAGATACGCAGTATTTT
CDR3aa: CASSPPRAGLVPDTQYF

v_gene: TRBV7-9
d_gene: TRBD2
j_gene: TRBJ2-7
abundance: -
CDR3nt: TGTGCCAGCAGCTTAGAAAGCGGGAGAATCCGCGAGCAGTACTTC
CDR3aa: CASSLESGRIREQYF

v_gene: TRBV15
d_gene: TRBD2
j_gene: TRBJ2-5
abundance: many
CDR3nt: TGTGCCACCAGCTCGGCACTAGCGGGAGCGATGGAAGAGACCCAGTACTTC
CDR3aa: CATSSALAGAMEETQYF

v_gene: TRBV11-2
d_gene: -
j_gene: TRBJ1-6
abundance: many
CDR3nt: TGTGCCAGCAGCTCGGTTTCGGCACCCCTCCACTTT
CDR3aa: CASSSVSAPLHF

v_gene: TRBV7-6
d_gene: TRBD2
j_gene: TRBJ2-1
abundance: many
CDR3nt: TGTGCCAGCAGCCCCCGGACTAGCGGGGACGGATGGGACAATGAGCAGTTCTTC
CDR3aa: CASSPRTSGDGWDNEQFF

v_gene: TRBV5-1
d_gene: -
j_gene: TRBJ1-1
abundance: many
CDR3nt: TGCGCCAGCAGCTTGCGGGGATTGCCAGCTTTCTTT
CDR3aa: CASSLRGLPAFF

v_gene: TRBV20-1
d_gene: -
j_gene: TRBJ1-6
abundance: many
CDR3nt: TGCAGTGCTAGTCGGGGGGGGCGATGGGATAATTCACCCCTCCACTTT
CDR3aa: CSASRGGRWDNSPLHF

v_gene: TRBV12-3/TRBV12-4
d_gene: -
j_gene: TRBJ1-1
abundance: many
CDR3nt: TGTGCCAGCAGTTTCACAGGGTCTGAAGCTTTCTTT
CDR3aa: CASSFTGSEAFF

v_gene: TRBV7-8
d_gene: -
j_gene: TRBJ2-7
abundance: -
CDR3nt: TGTGCCAGCAGCTTTTGGGGCTTCGAGCAGTACTTC
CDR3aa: CASSFWGFEQYF

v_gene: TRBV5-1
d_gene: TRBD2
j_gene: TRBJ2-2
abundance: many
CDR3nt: TGCGCCAGCACCCAGCGGGGCACCGGGGAGCTGTTTTTT
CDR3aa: CASTQRGTGELFF

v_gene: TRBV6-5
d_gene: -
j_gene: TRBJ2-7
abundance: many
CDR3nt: TGTGCCAGCAGTTACGGGGGGTTGGACACTCCGAAGGAATATTACGAGCAGTACTTC
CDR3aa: CASSYGGLDTPKEYYEQYF